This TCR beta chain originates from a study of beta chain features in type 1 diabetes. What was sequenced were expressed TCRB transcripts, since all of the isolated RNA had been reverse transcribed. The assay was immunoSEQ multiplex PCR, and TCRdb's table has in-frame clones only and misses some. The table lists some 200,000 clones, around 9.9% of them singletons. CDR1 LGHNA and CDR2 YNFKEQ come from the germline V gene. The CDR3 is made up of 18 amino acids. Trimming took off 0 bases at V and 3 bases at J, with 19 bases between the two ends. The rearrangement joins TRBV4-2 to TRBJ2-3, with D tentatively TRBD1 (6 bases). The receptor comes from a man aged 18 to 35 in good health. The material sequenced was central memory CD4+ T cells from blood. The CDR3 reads CASSQDLSTGWFTDTQYF. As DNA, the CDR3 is TGTGCCAGCAGCCAAGATTTGTCGACAGGTTGGTTTACAGATACGCAGTATTTT.